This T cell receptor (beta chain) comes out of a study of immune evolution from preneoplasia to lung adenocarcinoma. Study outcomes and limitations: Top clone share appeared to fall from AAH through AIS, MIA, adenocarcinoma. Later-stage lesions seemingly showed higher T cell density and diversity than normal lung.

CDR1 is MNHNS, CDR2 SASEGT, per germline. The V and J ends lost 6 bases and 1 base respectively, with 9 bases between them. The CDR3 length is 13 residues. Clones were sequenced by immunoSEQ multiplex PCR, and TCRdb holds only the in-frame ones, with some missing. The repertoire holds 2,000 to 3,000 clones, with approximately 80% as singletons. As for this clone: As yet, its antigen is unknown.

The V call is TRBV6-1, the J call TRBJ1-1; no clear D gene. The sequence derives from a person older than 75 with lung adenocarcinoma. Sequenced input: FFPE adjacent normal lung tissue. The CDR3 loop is CASSLLENTEAFF. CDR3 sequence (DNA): TGTGCCAGCAGCCTCCTTGAGAACACTGAAGCTTTCTTT.